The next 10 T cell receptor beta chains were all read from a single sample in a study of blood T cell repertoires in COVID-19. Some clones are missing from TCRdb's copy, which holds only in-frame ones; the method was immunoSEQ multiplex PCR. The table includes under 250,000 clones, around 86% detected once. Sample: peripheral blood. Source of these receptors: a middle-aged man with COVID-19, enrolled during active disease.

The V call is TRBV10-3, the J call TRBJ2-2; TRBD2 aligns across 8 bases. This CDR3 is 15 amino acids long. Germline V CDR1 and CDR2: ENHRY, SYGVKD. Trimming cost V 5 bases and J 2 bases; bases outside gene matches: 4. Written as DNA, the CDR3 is TGTGCCATCAGTACGGGACTAGGCAACACCGGGGAGCTGTTTTTT. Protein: CAISTGLGNTGELFF.

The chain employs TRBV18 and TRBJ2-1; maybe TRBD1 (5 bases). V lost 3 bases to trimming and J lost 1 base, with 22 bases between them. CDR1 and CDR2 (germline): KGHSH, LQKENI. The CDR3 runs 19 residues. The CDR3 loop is CASSPSPVEITGSYNEQFF. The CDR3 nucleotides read TGTGCCAGCTCACCTAGCCCCGTCGAAATAACAGGTTCCTACAATGAGCAGTTCTTC.

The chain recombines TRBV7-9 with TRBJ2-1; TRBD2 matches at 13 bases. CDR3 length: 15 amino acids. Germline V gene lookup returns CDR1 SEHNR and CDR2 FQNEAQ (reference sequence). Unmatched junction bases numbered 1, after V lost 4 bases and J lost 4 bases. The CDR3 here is CASSWTSGSYNEQFF. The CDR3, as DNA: TGTGCCAGCAGCTGGACTAGCGGGAGTTACAATGAGCAGTTCTTC.

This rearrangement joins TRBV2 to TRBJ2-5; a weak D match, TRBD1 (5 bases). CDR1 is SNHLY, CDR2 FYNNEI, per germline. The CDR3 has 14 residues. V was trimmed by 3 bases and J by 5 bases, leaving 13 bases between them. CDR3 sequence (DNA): TGTGCCAGCAGTGATCGGAGCAGGGTTGAGACCCAGTACTTC. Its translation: CASSDRSRVETQYF.

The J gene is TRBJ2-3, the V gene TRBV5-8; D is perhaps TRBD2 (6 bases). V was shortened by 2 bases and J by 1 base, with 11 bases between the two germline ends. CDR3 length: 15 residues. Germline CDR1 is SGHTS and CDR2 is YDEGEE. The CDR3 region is CASSLYASGTDTQYF. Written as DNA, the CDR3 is TGTGCCAGCAGCTTATATGCTAGCGGCACAGATACGCAGTATTTT.

The CDR3 bases are TGTGCCAGCTCCAAGGGGGGGGATGCCTACGAGCAGTACTTC. Its translation is CASSKGGDAYEQYF. V is TRBV18 and J is TRBJ2-7; a weak D match, TRBD2 (7 bases). V was trimmed by 6 bases and J by 2 bases, leaving 14 bases between them. Germline CDR1 and CDR2: KGHSH and LQKENI. The CDR3 consists of 14 residues. The full variable domain, completed using reference TRBV18 and TRBJ2-7, is NAGVMQNPRHLVRRRGQEARLRCSPMKGHSHVYWYRQLPEEGLKFMVYLQKENIIDESGMPKERFSAEFPKEGPSILRIQQVVRGDSAAYFCASSKGGDAYEQYFGPGTRLTVT.

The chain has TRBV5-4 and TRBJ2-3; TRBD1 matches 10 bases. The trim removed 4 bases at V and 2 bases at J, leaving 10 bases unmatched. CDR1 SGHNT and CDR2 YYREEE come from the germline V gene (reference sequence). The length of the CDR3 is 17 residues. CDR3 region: CASSPTDRGRVTDTQYF. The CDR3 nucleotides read TGTGCCAGCAGCCCCACCGACAGGGGGCGCGTCACAGATACGCAGTATTTT. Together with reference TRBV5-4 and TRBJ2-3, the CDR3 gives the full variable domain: ETGVTQSPTHLIKTRGQQVTLRCSSQSGHNTVSWYQQALGQGPQFIFQYYREEENGRGNFPPRFSGLQFPNYSSELNVNALELDDSALYLCASSPTDRGRVTDTQYFGPGTRLTVL.

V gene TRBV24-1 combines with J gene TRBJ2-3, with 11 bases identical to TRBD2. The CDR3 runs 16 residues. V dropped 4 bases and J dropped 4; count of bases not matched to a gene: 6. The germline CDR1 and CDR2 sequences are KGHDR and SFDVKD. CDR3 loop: CATSESLAGGADTQYF. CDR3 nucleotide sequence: TGTGCCACCAGTGAGTCTCTAGCGGGGGGTGCAGATACGCAGTATTTT.

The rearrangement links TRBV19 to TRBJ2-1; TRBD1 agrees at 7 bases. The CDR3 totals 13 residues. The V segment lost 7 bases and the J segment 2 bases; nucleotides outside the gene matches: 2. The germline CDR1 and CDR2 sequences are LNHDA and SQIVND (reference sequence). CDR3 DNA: TGTGCCAGTACGGGACAGACCTACAATGAGCAGTTCTTC. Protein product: CASTGQTYNEQFF. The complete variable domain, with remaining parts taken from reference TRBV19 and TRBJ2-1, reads DGGITQSPKYLFRKEGQNVTLSCEQNLNHDAMYWYRQDPGQGLRLIYYSQIVNDFQKGDIAEGYSVSREKKESFPLTVTSAQKNPTAFYLCASTGQTYNEQFFGPGTRLTVL.

As DNA, the CDR3 is TGTGCCGCCGAACTATGGGAGACCCAGTACTTC. Protein sequence: CAAELWETQYF. The chain combines TRBV21-1 with TRBJ2-5; TRBD2 is taken as the D call from the table, unchecked against the DNA. TRBV21-1 is tagged as a pseudogene. This CDR3 region has 11 residues.